This TCR beta chain derives from a study of T-cell reconstitution after alpha-beta-depleted transplantation in children. The sample holds many counts of this clonotype. The V gene lost 0 bases and the J gene lost 5 bases, with 11 bases spanning the gap. Germline CDR1 and CDR2: DFQATT and SNEGSKA (reference sequence). The length of the CDR3 is 15 residues. The TCRbeta library incorporated unique molecular identifiers. TCRdb re-called the PCR reads through MiXCR, storing one row per CDR3 protein. The repertoire has about 150,000 distinct CDR3 sequences, about 9% of them found once; the top ten carry 15% to 20%.

This chain uses TRBV20-1 with TRBJ1-6; no firm D call. The sequence was collected from a female patient aged 2-15 years who had a stem cell transplant for congenital amegakaryocytic thrombocytopenia, so the T cells may come from the graft donor. This sample comprised PBMCs, mostly from graft donor cells, obtained 180 days after TCRalphabeta/CD19-depleted stem cell transplant. The CDR3 sequence is CSAREFGQDNSPLHF. The CDR3 DNA is TGCAGTGCTAGAGAGTTCGGGCAGGATAATTCACCCCTCCACTTT.